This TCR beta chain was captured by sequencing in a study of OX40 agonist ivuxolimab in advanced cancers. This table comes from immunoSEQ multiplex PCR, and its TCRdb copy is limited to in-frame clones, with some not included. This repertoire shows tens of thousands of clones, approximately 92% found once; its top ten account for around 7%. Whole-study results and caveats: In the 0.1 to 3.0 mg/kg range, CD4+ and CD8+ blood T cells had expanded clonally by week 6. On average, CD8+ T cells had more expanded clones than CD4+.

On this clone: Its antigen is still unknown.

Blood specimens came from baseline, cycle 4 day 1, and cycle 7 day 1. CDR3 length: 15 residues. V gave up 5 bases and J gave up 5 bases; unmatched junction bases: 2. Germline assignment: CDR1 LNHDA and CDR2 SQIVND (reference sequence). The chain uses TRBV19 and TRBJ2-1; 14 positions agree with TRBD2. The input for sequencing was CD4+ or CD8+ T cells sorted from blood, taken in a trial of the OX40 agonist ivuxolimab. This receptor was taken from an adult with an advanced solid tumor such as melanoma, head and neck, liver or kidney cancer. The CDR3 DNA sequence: TGTGCCAGTAGTCGGACTAGCGGGAGGAACAATGAGCAGTTCTTC. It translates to CASSRTSGRNNEQFF. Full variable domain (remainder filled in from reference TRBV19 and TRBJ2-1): DGGITQSPKYLFRKEGQNVTLSCEQNLNHDAMYWYRQDPGQGLRLIYYSQIVNDFQKGDIAEGYSVSREKKESFPLTVTSAQKNPTAFYLCASSRTSGRNNEQFFGPGTRLTVL.